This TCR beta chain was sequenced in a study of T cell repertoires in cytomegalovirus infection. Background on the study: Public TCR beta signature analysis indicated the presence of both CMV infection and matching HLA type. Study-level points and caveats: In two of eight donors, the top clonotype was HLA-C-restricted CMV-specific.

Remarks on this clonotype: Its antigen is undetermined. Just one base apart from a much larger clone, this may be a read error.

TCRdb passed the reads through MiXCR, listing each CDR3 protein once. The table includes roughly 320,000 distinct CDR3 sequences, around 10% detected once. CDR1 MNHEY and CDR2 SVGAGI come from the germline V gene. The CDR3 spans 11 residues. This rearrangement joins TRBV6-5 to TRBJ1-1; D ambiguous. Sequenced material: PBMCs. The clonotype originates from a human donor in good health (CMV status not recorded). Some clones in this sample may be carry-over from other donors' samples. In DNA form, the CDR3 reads TGTGTCAGCATCCACACGACTGAAGCTTTCTTT. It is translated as CVSIHTTEAFF.